These 29 T cell receptor beta chains originate from one sample sequenced in a study of blood T cell repertoires in COVID-19. Sequencing was performed with immunoSEQ multiplex PCR; in TCRdb, only in-frame clones are kept and a portion is missing. The sample consists of 55,000 or so clones, roughly 85% of them appearing once. Sequences were obtained from peripheral blood. The receptors were sampled from a human donor in a cohort sampled during active COVID-19.

The V gene is TRBV7-2, the J gene TRBJ2-5; 10 bases are a match to TRBD2. The CDR3 contains 15 residues. The ends lost 8 bases at V and 5 bases at J; junction bases unmatched: 11. Germline V gene sequence: CDR1 SGHTA, CDR2 FQGNSA. In nucleotides, the CDR3 is TGTGCCAGCGGACGCCGAGCGGGAGGGCGGGAGACCCAGTACTTC. It specifies CASGRRAGGRETQYF.

Only a few counts were recorded for this clone. V and J are TRBV4-1 and TRBJ2-7; the match to TRBD1 covers 10 bases. Germline V gives CDR1 MGHRA, CDR2 YSYEKL. The CDR3 loop spans 16 amino acids. V trimming: 1 base; J trimming: 7 bases; junction bases outside the gene matches: 10. CDR3: CASSQGLGTGAWEQYF. CDR3 nucleotide sequence: TGCGCCAGCAGCCAAGGTCTTGGGACAGGGGCCTGGGAGCAGTACTTC.

The V gene is TRBV7-2, the J gene TRBJ2-7; a weak D match, TRBD2 (6 bases). CDR1 is SGHTA, CDR2 FQGNSA, per germline. V was cut by 3 bases and J by 2 bases, with 14 bases left in between. The CDR3 spans 15 residues. CDR3 in amino acids: CASSFGGATTYEQYF. In DNA, the CDR3 is TGTGCCAGCAGCTTTGGCGGGGCGACTACCTACGAGCAGTACTTC.

The rearrangement joins TRBV9 to TRBJ2-7; 9 bases align to TRBD1. The V and J ends lost 4 bases and 6 bases, in that order; junction bases with no gene match: 5. CDR3 length equals 13 residues. Germline loops: CDR1 SGDLS, CDR2 YYNGEE. CDR3 DNA: TGTGCCAGCAGCAGCGGACAGGGGAGCGAGCAGTACTTC. Protein sequence: CASSSGQGSEQYF.

This sequence joins TRBV7-9 and TRBJ1-1; the match to TRBD1 covers 8 bases. Trimming cost V 1 base and J 5 bases; bases outside gene matches: 3. The CDR3 is 14 amino acids. CDR1 and CDR2 from the germline V gene are SEHNR and FQNEAQ (reference sequence). CDR3: CASSLGGQGTEAFF. The CDR3 DNA is TGTGCCAGCAGCTTAGGAGGACAGGGTACTGAAGCTTTCTTT.

J is TRBJ1-2 and V is TRBV7-6; 8 nucleotides agree with TRBD1. The CDR3 has 16 residues. The junction had 13 bases not matched to a gene; V was cut back by 5 bases and J by 5 bases. In germline, CDR1 is SGHVS, CDR2 FNYEAQ. CDR3 sequence reads: CASSPGAGQGRYGYTF. CDR3 sequence (DNA): TGTGCCAGCAGCCCTGGGGCTGGACAGGGCCGTTATGGCTACACCTTC.

The chain recombines TRBV19 with TRBJ1-5; no definite D call. Germline CDR1 LNHDA, CDR2 SQIVND (reference sequence). This CDR3 spans 16 amino acids. Deletions cut 5 bases from V and 0 bases from J, with 14 bases between. CDR3 nucleotide sequence: TGTGCCAGTAGTCTCGCCCCCTATTATAGCAATCAGCCCCAGCATTTT. Translating gives CASSLAPYYSNQPQHF.

The chain uses TRBV4-1 and TRBJ2-1; 10 bases are shared with TRBD2. CDR3 length: 17 amino acids. From germline, CDR1 is MGHRA and CDR2 YSYEKL. V was clipped by 3 bases and J by 4 bases; unmatched bases: 9. CDR3 in amino acids: CASSQAPSGSTYNEQFF. CDR3 nucleotide sequence: TGCGCCAGCAGCCAGGCCCCTAGCGGGAGTACATACAATGAGCAGTTCTTC.

The chain employs TRBV24-1 and TRBJ1-4; 10 bases are shared with TRBD1. Germline V gene lookup returns CDR1 KGHDR and CDR2 SFDVKD. The CDR3 covers 14 residues. J lost 5 bases, V lost 5 bases, and 1 base had no gene match. The CDR3 DNA is TGTGCCACCAGTGGGACAGGGGGGAATGAAAAACTGTTTTTT. This codes for CATSGTGGNEKLFF.

This chain links TRBV5-1 with TRBJ1-1; D is possibly TRBD1 (5 bases). The V and J ends lost 4 bases and 0 bases respectively, with 10 bases between them. Germline V lookup: CDR1 SGHRS, CDR2 YFSETQ. This CDR3 contains 14 residues. CDR3 amino acids: CASSPQTVNTEAFF. The CDR3 DNA reads as TGCGCCAGCAGCCCACAGACAGTGAACACTGAAGCTTTCTTT.

This chain joins TRBV30 and TRBJ2-1; 13 nucleotides align to TRBD2. With 4 bases clipped from V and 5 bases from J, the junction kept 17 bases outside the gene matches. Looked up from germline, CDR1 is GTSNPN and CDR2 is SVGIG (reference sequence). The CDR3 totals 19 residues. CDR3 amino acids: CAWIGVRGLAGIINNEQFF. CDR3 bases: TGTGCCTGGATAGGTGTCAGGGGACTAGCGGGAATAATAAACAATGAGCAGTTCTTC.

The chain recombines TRBV4-3 with TRBJ2-7; 9 nucleotides agree with TRBD1. Trimming cost V 4 bases and J 3 bases; bases outside gene matches: 4. This CDR3 comprises 14 residues. The germline gives CDR1 LGHNA, CDR2 YSLEER. The CDR3 coding sequence is TGCGCCAGCAGCCGGGGACAGGGAAGCTACGAGCAGTACTTC. Its protein product is CASSRGQGSYEQYF.

This chain uses TRBV24-1 with TRBJ2-5, with 10 bases fitting TRBD2. Germline CDR1 is KGHDR and CDR2 is SFDVKD. Germline trimming cut 1 base from V and 0 bases from J; bases unmatched to any gene: 1. CDR3 length: 16 residues. CDR3 region: CATSDFGTSDQETQYF. The CDR3 DNA reads TGTGCCACCAGTGATTTTGGGACTAGCGACCAAGAGACCCAGTACTTC.

V and J are TRBV5-4 and TRBJ2-7; TRBD2 aligns across 10 bases. CDR1 SGHNT and CDR2 YYREEE come from the germline V gene (reference sequence). The V gene end was trimmed by 4 bases and the J gene end by 2 bases; junction bases not matched to a gene: 3. CDR3 length: 14 residues. CDR3 protein: CASSPLAGTYEQYF. CDR3 bases: TGTGCCAGCAGCCCACTAGCGGGGACCTACGAGCAGTACTTC.

The chain combines TRBV4-3 with TRBJ1-4; the D gene is possibly TRBD1 (5 bases). Germline V gene lookup returns CDR1 LGHNA and CDR2 YSLEER. Trimming pared 0 bases from V and 8 bases from J, leaving 13 bases between. The CDR3 runs 15 residues. CDR3 sequence: CASSQEGREGEKLFF. Written as DNA, the CDR3 is TGCGCCAGCAGCCAAGAGGGCAGGGAGGGGGAAAAACTGTTTTTT.

The chain employs TRBV7-3 and TRBJ2-1; 7 nucleotides align to TRBD2. J was trimmed by 4 bases and V by 5 bases; bases with no gene match: 8. This CDR3 contains 15 residues. Per the germline V gene, CDR1 is SGHTA and CDR2 is FQGTGA. The CDR3 nucleotides are TGTGCCAGCAGCCCCGAGTCAGCGGGGTACAATGAGCAGTTCTTC. The encoded protein is CASSPESAGYNEQFF. The full variable domain, in which reference TRBV7-3 and TRBJ2-1 provide the parts outside the CDR3, is GAGVSQTPSNKVTEKGKYVELRCDPISGHTALYWYRQSLGQGPEFLIYFQGTGAADDSGLPNDRFFAVRPEGSVSTLKIQRTERGDSAVYLCASSPESAGYNEQFFGPGTRLTVL.

This chain uses TRBV4-2 with TRBJ2-1, with 7 bases lining up with TRBD2. The length of the CDR3 is 18 residues. Looked up from germline, CDR1 is LGHNA and CDR2 is YNFKEQ. Losses at the gene ends were 0 bases for V and 1 base for J; bases not matched to a gene: 9. Here the CDR3 reads CASSQDRSLAVSYNEQFF. The CDR3 coding sequence is TGTGCCAGCAGCCAAGATAGGTCGCTAGCGGTTTCCTACAATGAGCAGTTCTTC.

This clone was counted a single time. J is TRBJ1-2 and V is TRBV7-6, with 10 positions matching TRBD1. CDR3 size: 15 residues. From germline, CDR1 is SGHVS and CDR2 FNYEAQ. V shed 1 base and J 7 bases; nucleotides not matched to a gene: 6. CDR3 amino acids: CASSLGGQGSRGYTF. For the CDR3, the DNA is TGTGCCAGCAGCTTAGGGGGACAGGGGTCTCGTGGCTACACCTTC.

The V and J genes are TRBV5-1 and TRBJ2-1, with 8 bases identical to TRBD2. The length of the CDR3 is 16 residues. Per the germline V gene, CDR1 is SGHRS and CDR2 is YFSETQ. The V gene end was trimmed by 5 bases and the J gene end by 1 base; junction bases not matched to a gene: 8. CDR3 amino acids: CASRESGSRSYNEQFF. The CDR3 DNA reads TGCGCCAGCAGGGAAAGCGGGAGTAGATCCTACAATGAGCAGTTCTTC.

This clone was seen a single time. This chain links TRBV7-2 with TRBJ2-7; maybe TRBD2 (6 bases). Trimming stripped 10 bases from V and 2 bases from J, with 15 bases between. CDR1 and CDR2 from the germline V gene are SGHTA and FQGNSA. This CDR3 is built from 13 residues. The CDR3 spells CAITWDSAYEQYF. CDR3 coding DNA: TGTGCCATCACCTGGGACTCAGCCTACGAGCAGTACTTC. Based on the CDR3 plus reference TRBV7-2 and TRBJ2-7, the full variable domain is GAGVSQSPSNKVTEKGKDVELRCDPISGHTALYWYRQSLGQGLEFLIYFQGNSAPDKSGLPSDRFSAERTGGSVSTLTIQRTQQEDSAVYLCAITWDSAYEQYFGPGTRLTVT.

The chain links TRBV3-1 (or the pseudogene TRBV3-2) to TRBJ1-5; 8 bases match TRBD1. Trimming removed 2 bases from V and 5 bases from J; junction bases left unmatched: 2. Germline lookup yields CDR1 LGHDT and CDR2 YNNKEL (reference sequence). The CDR3 has 14 amino acids. The CDR3: CASSQSQGDQPQHF. The CDR3 DNA sequence: TGTGCCAGCAGCCAATCACAGGGGGATCAGCCCCAGCATTTT.

The genes are TRBV20-1 and TRBJ2-7; D is possibly TRBD2 (6 bases). V shed 3 bases and J shed 0 bases, with 15 bases lying between them. The CDR3 loop spans 15 amino acids. Germline-derived CDR1 and CDR2 are DFQATT and SNEGSKA (reference sequence). The CDR3 is CSASTSSGYSYEQYF. The CDR3 coding sequence is TGCAGTGCTAGTACTTCGAGCGGGTACTCCTACGAGCAGTACTTC.

The chain recombines TRBV20-1 with TRBJ2-7, with TRBD2 as a possible D gene (6 bases). Trimming removed 5 bases at V and 4 bases at J, with 9 bases between. CDR3 size: 11 residues. CDR1 and CDR2 from the germline V gene are DFQATT and SNEGSKA (reference sequence). Written as DNA, the CDR3 is TGCAGTGCTGGGGCGGGATACGAGCAGTACTTC. Translating gives CSAGAGYEQYF.

V and J are TRBV27 and TRBJ1-2, with D maybe TRBD1 (5 bases). The CDR3 is 13 amino acids. Trimming cost V 6 bases and J 2 bases, with 10 bases left between them. CDR1 is MNHEY and CDR2 is SMNVEV in the germline V gene (reference sequence). CDR3 protein: CASSAGPNYGYTF. The CDR3 DNA is TGTGCCAGCAGCGCGGGACCGAACTATGGCTACACCTTC.

The table lists this clone with a count of one. V gene TRBV5-4 combines with J gene TRBJ2-5; perhaps TRBD2 as D (5 bases). V was pared by 5 bases and J by 0 bases, with 11 bases between. Germline V CDR1 and CDR2: SGHNT, YYREEE (reference sequence). The CDR3 has 14 amino acids. The DNA for the CDR3 is TGTGCCAGCAGGCCAACAGCGGACCAAGAGACCCAGTACTTC. Translated, it gives CASRPTADQETQYF.

The CDR3 here is CATRSLSYGELFF. Written as DNA, the CDR3 is TGTGCCACCAGAAGTTTGAGTTACGGGGAGCTGTTTTTT. This chain connects TRBV24-1 to TRBJ2-2; D is undetermined. CDR3 length: 13 amino acids. Germline lookup yields CDR1 KGHDR and CDR2 SFDVKD. Trimming pared 7 bases from V and 7 bases from J, leaving 12 bases between.

This clone was found a few times. The chain joins TRBV4-1 to TRBJ1-5; no clear D. Germline V gene data show CDR1 as MGHRA and CDR2 as YSYEKL. This CDR3 is built from 15 residues. With 6 bases removed from V and 2 bases from J, the gap between germline ends came to 14 bases. The CDR3 here is CASSPEGIGNQPQHF. In DNA, the CDR3 is TGCGCCAGCAGTCCCGAGGGTATTGGCAATCAGCCCCAGCATTTT.

This chain links TRBV18 with TRBJ2-3; the match to TRBD1 covers 11 bases. Germline V gene lookup returns CDR1 KGHSH and CDR2 LQKENI. The CDR3 has 16 residues. Trimming took 2 bases from V and 3 from J; bases not matched to a gene: 4. The DNA for the CDR3 is TGTGCCAGCTCACCAAGGACAGGGGGCCGGACAGATACGCAGTATTTT. Residues: CASSPRTGGRTDTQYF.

This chain uses TRBV27 with TRBJ1-2; 11 bases agree with TRBD1. V lost 4 bases and J lost 7; bases outside the gene matches: 8. Germline CDR1 MNHEY, CDR2 SMNVEV (reference sequence). The CDR3 is 15 amino acids. Written as DNA, the CDR3 is TGTGCCAGCAGTTCACCGGGACAGGGGGGAGTTGGCTACACCTTC. Translation gives CASSSPGQGGVGYTF.